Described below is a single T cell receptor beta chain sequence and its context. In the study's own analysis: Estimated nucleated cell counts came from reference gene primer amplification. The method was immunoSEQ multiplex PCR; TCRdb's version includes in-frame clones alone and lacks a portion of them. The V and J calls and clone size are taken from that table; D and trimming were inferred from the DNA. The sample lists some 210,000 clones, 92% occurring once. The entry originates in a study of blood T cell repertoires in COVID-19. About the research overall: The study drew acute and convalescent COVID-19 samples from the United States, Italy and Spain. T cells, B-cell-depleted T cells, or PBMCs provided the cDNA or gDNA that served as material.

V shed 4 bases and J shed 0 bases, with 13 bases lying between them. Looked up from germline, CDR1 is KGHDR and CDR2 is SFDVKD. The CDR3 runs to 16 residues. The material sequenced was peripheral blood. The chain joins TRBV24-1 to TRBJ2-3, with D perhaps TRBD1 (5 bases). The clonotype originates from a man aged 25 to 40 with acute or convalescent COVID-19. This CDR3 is CATSEGRIRSTDTQYF. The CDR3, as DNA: TGTGCCACCAGTGAGGGGCGGATAAGGAGCACAGATACGCAGTATTTT.